This T cell receptor (beta chain) was recorded in a study of blood T cell repertoires in COVID-19. In the study overall: COVID-19 samples from acute and convalescent phases originated in the United States, Italy and Spain.

The CDR3 is 15 residues long. Germline V gene lookup returns CDR1 SGHAT and CDR2 FQNNGV. V lost 0 bases and J lost 10, with 16 bases in between. The Seattle site enrolled patients during active infection and followed them longitudinally. Original methodology: Amplification of reference gene primers provided the estimated nucleated cell counts. Clones were read by immunoSEQ multiplex PCR, and TCRdb kept only the in-frame ones, dropping some. V and J calls and clone size are given by that table; D and trimming were obtained from the DNA. The sample lists 300,000 to 400,000 clones, around 86% occurring once.

Input material: peripheral blood. The rearrangement links TRBV11-2 to TRBJ2-1; D is undetermined. The TCR originated in a woman aged 45-60 years with COVID-19, enrolled during active disease. CDR3 region: CASSLERSLQLEQFF. The CDR3, as DNA: TGTGCCAGCAGCTTAGAGAGGAGTCTACAATTGGAGCAGTTCTTC. The full variable domain, rest sourced from reference TRBV11-2 and TRBJ2-1, is EAGVAQSPRYKIIEKRQSVAFWCNPISGHATLYWYQQILGQGPKLLIQFQNNGVVDDSQLPKDRFSAERLKGVDSTLKIQPAKLEDSAVYLCASSLERSLQLEQFFGPGTRLTVL.